This T cell receptor (beta chain) was recovered during a study of T cell repertoires in cytomegalovirus infection. MiXCR, applied by TCRdb to the reads, yields one record per CDR3 protein. Here the sample spans about 180,000 distinct CDR3 sequences, about 20% being singletons. This clonotype was seen more than once but under ten times. Its antigen is undetermined. The sequence was obtained from a human donor in good health (CMV status not recorded). Some clones in this sample may be carry-over from other donors' samples. Source: CD8+ T cells from cultured PBMCs, taken from culture after CMV antigen stimulation.

The CDR3 is CASSVDSPDTQYF. CDR3 nucleotide sequence: TGTGCCAGCAGCGTTGACTCCCCAGATACGCAGTATTTT. The V and J genes are TRBV7-2 and TRBJ2-3, with unresolved D. Germline V gene data show CDR1 as SGHTA and CDR2 as FQGNSA. Trimming removed 5 bases from V and 4 bases from J, with 10 bases in between. This CDR3 is built from 13 residues.